What follows is one T cell receptor beta chain and its context. Antigen: not known. This specimen includes other DNA sequences encoding the same CDR3. Germline-derived CDR1 and CDR2 are SGHRS and YFSETQ. The junction had 6 bases not matched to a gene; V was cut back by 4 bases and J by 4 bases. The CDR3 spans 17 residues. TCRdb keeps only in-frame clones here, not all; method: immunoSEQ multiplex PCR. The table includes 170,000 or so clones, about 66% detected once. This entry is derived from a study of shared clonotypes between healthy human individuals. General observations from the study: Few donors limited the genetic and exposure-history diversity represented.

This TCR was recovered from a man aged 25 to 40 in good health. The sample taken for sequencing was memory CD4+ T cells sorted from blood. Subset denoted: CD45RA-negative fraction. The chain combines TRBV5-1 with TRBJ2-2; 14 bases align to TRBD2. The CDR3 here is CASSPGLAGVGTGELFF. The CDR3 nucleotides are TGCGCCAGCAGCCCGGGACTAGCGGGAGTCGGCACCGGGGAGCTGTTTTTT.